The 21 T cell receptor beta chains below all came from one sample that was sequenced in a study of OX40 agonist ivuxolimab in advanced cancers. TCRdb's copy holds only in-frame clones and misses some; the assay was immunoSEQ multiplex PCR. The repertoire has 9,500 to 14,000 clones, roughly 84% of them found once; the top ten carry about 27%. Sample: CD4+ or CD8+ T cells sorted from blood, taken in a trial of the OX40 agonist ivuxolimab. The receptors come from an adult with an advanced solid tumor such as melanoma, head and neck, liver or kidney cancer.

The gene calls are TRBV7-8 and TRBJ2-5; 9 bases align to TRBD2. The CDR3 is made up of 14 amino acids. V lost 7 bases and J lost 1; bases outside the gene matches: 4. The germline gives CDR1 SGHVS, CDR2 FQNEAQ. The CDR3 loop is CASNGRGGQETQYF. The DNA for the CDR3 is TGTGCCAGCAACGGGCGGGGGGGCCAAGAGACCCAGTACTTC.

The rearrangement uses TRBV5-8 and TRBJ2-7; D not resolved. The germline gives CDR1 SGHTS, CDR2 YDEGEE. The CDR3 is 13 amino acids. V shed 1 base and J shed 6 bases, with 11 bases lying between them. The CDR3 sequence is CASSLQWGSEQYF. In DNA, the CDR3 is TGTGCCAGCAGCTTGCAATGGGGTAGCGAGCAGTACTTC.

The CDR3 DNA reads TGTGCCAGCAGCGGCGGGACAGGGTGGGGCACAGATACGCAGTATTTT. As protein: CASSGGTGWGTDTQYF. The J gene is TRBJ2-3, the V gene TRBV5-8, with TRBD1 matching over 9 bases. Losses at the gene ends were 4 bases for V and 1 base for J; bases not matched to a gene: 7. The CDR3 extends over 16 amino acids. Germline loops: CDR1 SGHTS, CDR2 YDEGEE. The full variable domain, with the rest looked up from reference TRBV5-8 and TRBJ2-3, is EAGVTQSPTHLIKTRGQQATLRCSPISGHTSVYWYQQALGLGLQFLLWYDEGEERNRGNFPPRFSGRQFPNYSSELNVNALELEDSALYLCASSGGTGWGTDTQYFGPGTRLTVL.

In its sample, this clone was seen a few times. The V call is TRBV11-2, the J call TRBJ2-1, with TRBD2 identical over 13 bases. There are 17 residues in the CDR3. In germline, CDR1 is SGHAT, CDR2 FQNNGV. V dropped 5 bases and J dropped 2; count of bases not matched to a gene: 6. Here the CDR3 reads CASSHPGTSGTYNEQFF. Written as DNA, the CDR3 is TGTGCCAGCAGCCATCCCGGGACTAGCGGGACCTACAATGAGCAGTTCTTC.

The V call is TRBV30, the J call TRBJ2-2, with D uncertain. The CDR3 extends over 14 amino acids. With 3 bases removed from V and 1 base from J, the gap between germline ends came to 9 bases. Germline assignment: CDR1 GTSNPN and CDR2 SVGIG (reference sequence). This CDR3 reads CAWRETGNTGELFF. The CDR3 nucleotides read TGTGCCTGGAGAGAGACTGGGAACACCGGGGAGCTGTTTTTT.

The chain joins TRBV5-8 to TRBJ2-2, with D perhaps assigned TRBD1 or TRBD2 (6 bases each). This CDR3 comprises 16 residues. CDR1 and CDR2 (germline): SGHTS, YDEGEE. The V and J ends lost 3 bases and 2 bases respectively, with 14 bases between them. Written as DNA, the CDR3 is TGTGCCAGCAGCTACCCCGGGGGCCATAACACCGGGGAGCTGTTTTTT. The encoded protein is CASSYPGGHNTGELFF.

This clone was counted a few times. The V and J genes are TRBV10-1 and TRBJ1-5; 10 bases align to TRBD1. V lost 4 bases to trimming and J lost 7 bases; unmatched junction nucleotides: 10. CDR1 is WNHNN, CDR2 SYGVQD, per germline (reference sequence). The CDR3 contains 16 residues. DNA of the CDR3: TGCGCCAGCAGTGCCCGTGACAGGGGGCGAGGGCAGCCCCAGCATTTT. It encodes CASSARDRGRGQPQHF.

This clone was recorded only once. The rearrangement links TRBV9 to TRBJ2-1, with D hard to call. Germline-derived CDR1 and CDR2 are SGDLS and YYNGEE. The CDR3 is 13 residues long. V was trimmed by 3 bases and J by 8 bases, leaving 12 bases between them. Written as DNA, the CDR3 is TGTGCCAGCAGCGGACGAAGTGAGTATGAGCAGTTCTTC. It translates to CASSGRSEYEQFF.

Here the CDR3 DNA reads TGCGCCAGCAGCCAAGACAGCGGGAGGGTAGATGAGCAGTTCTTC. Its translation: CASSQDSGRVDEQFF. This chain joins TRBV4-1 and TRBJ2-1; 10 bases are shared with TRBD2. Germline-derived CDR1 and CDR2 are MGHRA and YSYEKL. Germline trimming cut 0 bases from V and 8 bases from J; bases unmatched to any gene: 4. This CDR3 has 15 residues.

The rearrangement uses TRBV29-1 and TRBJ2-7, with 8 bases aligning to TRBD1. Germline values: CDR1 SQVTM, CDR2 ANQGSEA. This CDR3 spans 14 amino acids. V dropped 6 bases and J dropped 2; count of bases not matched to a gene: 9. CDR3 DNA: TGCAGCGTCTACCCGGGACAGGTGCCCTACGAGCAGTACTTC. This sequence encodes CSVYPGQVPYEQYF.

V is TRBV7-9 and J is TRBJ2-1; D remains ambiguous. Germline assignment: CDR1 SEHNR and CDR2 FQNEAQ (reference sequence). The CDR3 contains 15 residues. The ends were cut back, 0 bases at V and 4 bases at J, with 10 bases in the middle. The CDR3 here is CASSLAGVLYNEQFF. The DNA for the CDR3 is TGTGCCAGCAGCTTAGCTGGGGTTTTGTACAATGAGCAGTTCTTC.

The chain combines TRBV7-9 with TRBJ1-2; D not certain. V was cut by 0 bases and J by 5 bases, with 16 bases left in between. Germline V gene lookup returns CDR1 SEHNR and CDR2 FQNEAQ (reference sequence). The CDR3 spans 16 residues. The CDR3 protein is CASSLADLGAYYGYTF. The DNA for the CDR3 is TGTGCCAGCAGCTTAGCGGACTTAGGCGCGTATTATGGCTACACCTTC.

This clone is a singleton in its sample. The rearrangement joins TRBV7-9 to TRBJ1-5, with D unresolved. Deletions cut 1 base from V and 6 bases from J, with 7 bases between. The germline gives CDR1 SEHNR, CDR2 FQNEAQ (reference sequence). The CDR3 runs to 13 residues. Here the CDR3 reads CASSLEGPQPQHF. CDR3 nucleotides: TGTGCCAGCAGCTTAGAGGGCCCTCAGCCCCAGCATTTT.

This chain connects TRBV28 to TRBJ2-4, with D perhaps being TRBD1 or TRBD2 (5 bases each). The CDR3 extends over 16 amino acids. The V end lost 1 base, the J end lost 0 bases, and 10 bases lay between the germline ends. Per the germline V gene, CDR1 is MDHEN and CDR2 is SYDVKM. The DNA of the CDR3 is TGTGCCAGCAGTTTATTGGGGGACCTAGCCAAAAACATTCAGTACTTC. This encodes CASSLLGDLAKNIQYF.

V and J are TRBV28 and TRBJ1-3; D gene unclear. V was shortened by 8 bases and J by 0 bases, with 5 bases between the two germline ends. Germline V gene sequence: CDR1 MDHEN, CDR2 SYDVKM. The CDR3 is made up of 12 amino acids. Here the CDR3 reads CASLTSGNTIYF. Written as DNA, the CDR3 is TGTGCCAGCCTCACCTCTGGAAACACCATATATTTT.

V gene TRBV30 combines with J gene TRBJ2-1, with 7 bases lining up with TRBD2. The CDR3 length is 14 residues. Trimming cost V 5 bases and J 0 bases; bases outside gene matches: 4. CDR1 GTSNPN and CDR2 SVGIG come from the germline V gene (reference sequence). The CDR3 protein is CAWSPGGSYNEQFF. The CDR3 bases are TGTGCCTGGTCCCCGGGGGGCTCCTACAATGAGCAGTTCTTC.

The V gene is TRBV25-1, the J gene TRBJ2-5; D not resolved. The germline gives CDR1 MGHDK, CDR2 SYGVNS. V was trimmed by 0 bases and J by 5 bases, leaving 13 bases between them. The CDR3 is 15 residues long. The CDR3 loop is CASSEYGLWAETQYF. Written as DNA, the CDR3 is TGTGCCAGCAGTGAATACGGCTTATGGGCTGAGACCCAGTACTTC.

This clone was counted a single time. The rearrangement joins TRBV2 to TRBJ2-6, with no clear D. This CDR3 is built from 16 residues. Germline loops: CDR1 SNHLY, CDR2 FYNNEI. The germline V and J ends were trimmed by 7 bases and 0 bases, with 13 bases remaining between them. The CDR3 region is CASIATAVSGANVLTF. The CDR3 DNA is TGTGCCAGCATAGCTACGGCTGTCTCTGGGGCCAACGTCCTGACTTTC.

V is TRBV11-3 and J is TRBJ2-1; TRBD2 is a possible D gene (5 bases). Germline assignment: CDR1 SGHNT and CDR2 YENEEA. The V and J ends lost 5 bases and 2 bases respectively, with 7 bases between them. The CDR3 totals 13 residues. The CDR3 region has the DNA TGTGCCAGCAGCCGGGGTGCCTACAATGAGCAGTTCTTC. The encoded protein is CASSRGAYNEQFF.

V usage is TRBV9 and J usage is TRBJ1-4; D is undetermined. Trimming removed 1 base from V and 0 bases from J, with 10 bases in between. This CDR3 contains 16 residues. Germline V gives CDR1 SGDLS, CDR2 YYNGEE. CDR3 in DNA: TGTGCCAGCAGCGTATCGGGGTCACCAACTAATGAAAAACTGTTTTTT. Protein product: CASSVSGSPTNEKLFF.

This chain connects TRBV7-8 to TRBJ2-1, with D tentatively TRBD2 (6 bases). Per germline, CDR1 SGHVS and CDR2 FQNEAQ. With 5 bases removed from V and 0 bases from J, the gap between germline ends came to 14 bases. The CDR3 length is 16 residues. CDR3 DNA: TGTGCCAGCAGCACCAAGCGGGTCTTCTCCTACAATGAGCAGTTCTTC. It yields the protein CASSTKRVFSYNEQFF. Full variable domain (missing parts from reference TRBV7-8 and TRBJ2-1): GAGVSQSPRYKVAKRGQDVALRCDPISGHVSLFWYQQALGQGPEFLTYFQNEAQLDKSGLPSDRFFAERPEGSVSTLKIQRTQQEDSAVYLCASSTKRVFSYNEQFFGPGTRLTVL.